A single sample gave rise to the 18 T cell receptor beta chains below, sequenced in a study of regulatory T cells in long-lasting Graves disease. Time point given: persistent/refractory GD, antithyroid drugs over 5 years with positive TRAb. PBMC-derived RNA was used for the TCR library. Relying on iRepertoire HTBI primers and Arm-PCR of CDR3 regions, the team built TCR beta libraries. Using its own MiXCR run on the multiplex PCR reads, TCRdb lists one record per CDR3 protein. The sample lists approximately 360,000 distinct CDR3 sequences, about 23% occurring once. The sequenced sample was peripheral blood mononuclear cells (PBMCs), obtained when the disease was refractory, from a patient treated with antithyroid drugs. These receptors all come from a woman aged 40 to 55 with Graves disease.

The chain links TRBV20-1 to TRBJ2-3; tentatively, D is TRBD2 (5 bases). The CDR3 totals 16 residues. The ends were cut back, 4 bases at V and 2 bases at J, with 19 bases in the middle. Germline loops: CDR1 DFQATT, CDR2 SNEGSKA (reference sequence). CDR3 sequence (DNA): TGCAGTGCTAACCCCCGGCGGGCGTTTAACACAGATACGCAGTATTTT. Protein sequence: CSANPRRAFNTDTQYF.

This clonotype was recorded many times. This chain links TRBV29-1 with TRBJ1-1; D is uncertain. This CDR3 comprises 13 residues. Germline CDR1 SQVTM, CDR2 ANQGSEA. The V end lost 3 bases, the J end lost 0 bases, and 8 bases lay between the germline ends. The chain's CDR3 is CSVDSAMNTEAFF. In DNA, the CDR3 is TGCAGCGTTGATTCAGCCATGAACACTGAAGCTTTCTTT.

This clonotype came up a few times. This chain joins TRBV28 and TRBJ1-2; D is uncertain. This CDR3 spans 13 amino acids. Germline V lookup: CDR1 MDHEN, CDR2 SYDVKM. Trimming pared 3 bases from V and 3 bases from J, leaving 8 bases between. DNA for the CDR3: TGTGCCAGCAGTTTGAAGAGTTACTATGGCTACACCTTC. Translated, it gives CASSLKSYYGYTF.

In this sample, this clonotype turned up a few times. This may be a read error: a much more frequent sequence differs by one nucleotide. The V gene is TRBV27, the J gene TRBJ1-3; D possibly corresponds to TRBD1 (6 bases). The CDR3 extends over 15 amino acids. In germline, CDR1 is MNHEY, CDR2 SMNVEV (reference sequence). CDR3: CANSQAGVSGNTIYF. In DNA, the CDR3 is TGTGCCAACAGTCAAGCAGGGGTCTCTGGAAACACCATATATTTT.

Ten or more counts support this clonotype. J is TRBJ2-5 and V is TRBV7-9, with D perhaps assigned TRBD1 or TRBD2 (5 bases each). V was pared by 2 bases and J by 5 bases, with 15 bases between. In germline, CDR1 is SEHNR, CDR2 FQNEAQ (reference sequence). CDR3 length: 15 amino acids. Written as DNA, the CDR3 is TGTGCCAGCAGCTTAACAGGACTGGGCTGGGAGACCCAGTACTTC. Its protein is CASSLTGLGWETQYF.

Concerning this clonotype itself: This may come from a read error, since a much larger clone is one base off. The V call is TRBV29-1, the J call TRBJ2-7; 7 bases are a match to TRBD2. Per germline, CDR1 SQVTM and CDR2 ANQGSEA. The CDR3 spans 14 residues. V dropped 6 bases and J dropped 6; count of bases not matched to a gene: 14. The CDR3, as DNA: TGCAGCGTAGCTCGGAGCGGGAAGGGCTGCGAGCAGTACTTC. Amino acid sequence: CSVARSGKGCEQYF.

On this clonotype itself: This may be a read error, as it is one base from a much larger clone. The CDR3 end shows no conserved phenylalanine or tryptophan, and so a read error is likely. The rearrangement uses TRBV28 and TRBJ2-7; TRBD2 matches at 8 bases. Germline V CDR1 and CDR2: MDHEN, SYDVKM. The CDR3 extends over 16 amino acids. Losses at the gene ends were 11 bases for V and 1 base for J; bases not matched to a gene: 16. The CDR3 here is CASGGGHPTDSYEQYL. CDR3 coding DNA: TGTGCCTCCGGGGGGGGACACCCAACCGATTCCTACGAGCAGTACCTC.

This clonotype was recorded a few times. This chain connects TRBV9 to TRBJ2-5, with 10 nucleotides matching TRBD1. The V gene end was trimmed by 2 bases and the J gene end by 1 base; junction bases not matched to a gene: 11. The germline V gene encodes CDR1 SGDLS and CDR2 YYNGEE. The CDR3 covers 18 residues. The CDR3 is CASSVSTSTGGPQETQYF. CDR3 nucleotide sequence: TGTGCCAGCAGCGTTTCTACTTCGACAGGGGGCCCCCAAGAGACCCAGTACTTC.

In its sample, this clonotype was seen many times. V and J are TRBV6-5 and TRBJ2-5; 8 bases align to TRBD1. The CDR3 runs to 15 residues. The trim removed 4 bases at V and 5 bases at J, leaving 9 bases unmatched. From germline, CDR1 is MNHEY and CDR2 SVGAGI. CDR3 bases: TGTGCCAGCAGTTCTAGGACAGGGTTGGGGGAGACCCAGTACTTC. Translating gives CASSSRTGLGETQYF.

This clonotype was seen repeatedly, ten times or more. V usage is TRBV28 and J usage is TRBJ1-5; no clear D. Germline V lookup: CDR1 MDHEN, CDR2 SYDVKM. V dropped 6 bases and J dropped 1 base, with 4 bases sitting between them. The CDR3 runs 12 residues. The CDR3 sequence is CASRKSNQPQHF. DNA of the CDR3: TGTGCCAGCAGGAAAAGCAATCAGCCCCAGCATTTT.

The genes are TRBV10-3 and TRBJ1-1; 10 positions agree with TRBD1. This CDR3 contains 15 residues. With V trimmed by 8 bases and J by 4 bases, 10 bases remained unmatched. From germline, CDR1 is ENHRY and CDR2 SYGVKD. CDR3: CAIGESDRGSTEAFF. In DNA form, the CDR3 reads TGTGCCATCGGAGAGTCGGACAGGGGGTCCACTGAAGCTTTCTTT.

The J gene is TRBJ2-1, the V gene TRBV24-1; weak D call: TRBD2 (6 bases). Looked up from germline, CDR1 is KGHDR and CDR2 is SFDVKD. The CDR3 contains 15 residues. V was pared by 7 bases and J by 8 bases, with 20 bases between. The CDR3: CATSATGTSIHEQFF. In DNA, the CDR3 is TGTGCCACCAGCGCAACCGGGACTTCCATCCATGAGCAGTTCTTC.

This clonotype was seen ten or more times. The chain is built from TRBV28 and TRBJ1-2; TRBD1 matches 8 bases. V lost 5 bases to trimming and J lost 6 bases; unmatched junction nucleotides: 11. CDR3 length: 15 residues. CDR1 and CDR2 from the germline V gene are MDHEN and SYDVKM. The CDR3 sequence is CASSPPPQGANGYTF. DNA of the CDR3: TGTGCCAGCAGTCCCCCCCCTCAGGGGGCAAATGGCTACACCTTC.

The V call is TRBV6-5, the J call TRBJ2-5; the match to TRBD2 covers 8 bases. Germline trimming cut 0 bases from V and 2 bases from J; bases unmatched to any gene: 8. Germline V lookup: CDR1 MNHEY, CDR2 SVGAGI. The CDR3 runs 17 residues. CDR3 coding DNA: TGTGCCAGCAGTTACTCGACCCGGGAGGGGAAGCAAGAGACCCAGTACTTC. This gives the protein CASSYSTREGKQETQYF.

This clonotype came up many times. This chain joins TRBV12-3 or TRBV12-4 and TRBJ2-5; D gene ambiguous. This CDR3 has 12 amino acids. V shed 7 bases and J shed 5 bases, with 11 bases lying between them. The CDR3: CASMRRAETQYF. The CDR3 nucleotides read TGTGCCAGCATGAGACGGGCGGAGACCCAGTACTTC.

The chain recombines TRBV27 with TRBJ2-2; D not certain. The CDR3 has 12 amino acids. Trimming cost V 5 bases and J 8 bases, with 9 bases left between them. Germline V gene sequence: CDR1 MNHEY, CDR2 SMNVEV (reference sequence). The CDR3 nucleotides are TGTGCCAGCAGTCGTCAAACGGGGGAGCTGTTTTTT. This encodes CASSRQTGELFF.

This clonotype was picked up a small number of times. The chain has TRBV20-1 and TRBJ1-1; no firm D call. The germline CDR1 and CDR2 sequences are DFQATT and SNEGSKA (reference sequence). The germline V and J ends were trimmed by 6 bases and 4 bases, with 12 bases remaining between them. This CDR3 is built from 12 residues. Written as DNA, the CDR3 is TGCAGTGCCACCCTAAGGAGCACTGAAGCTTTCTTT. This sequence encodes CSATLRSTEAFF.

This clonotype was observed a handful of times. The chain links TRBV28 to TRBJ2-3; TRBD2 agrees at 7 bases. The CDR3 contains 15 residues. Germline V CDR1 and CDR2: MDHEN, SYDVKM. The V gene end was trimmed by 5 bases and the J gene end by 5 bases; junction bases not matched to a gene: 10. The DNA of the CDR3 is TGTGCCAGCAGTGTACCTAGCGGAGGGAGAGATACGCAGTATTTT. Translation: CASSVPSGGRDTQYF.